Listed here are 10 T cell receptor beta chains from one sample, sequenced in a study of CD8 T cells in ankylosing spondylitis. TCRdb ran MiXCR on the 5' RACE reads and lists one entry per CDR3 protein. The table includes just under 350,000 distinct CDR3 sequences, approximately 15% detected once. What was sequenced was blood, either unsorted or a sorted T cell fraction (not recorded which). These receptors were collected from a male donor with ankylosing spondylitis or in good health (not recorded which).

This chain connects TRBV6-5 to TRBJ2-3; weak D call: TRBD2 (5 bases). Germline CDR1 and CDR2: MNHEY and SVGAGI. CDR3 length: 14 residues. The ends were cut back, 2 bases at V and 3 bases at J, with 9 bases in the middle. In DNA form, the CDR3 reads TGTGCCAGCAGTTACCTGCGCGGGACAGATACGCAGTATTTT. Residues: CASSYLRGTDTQYF.

CDR3 residues: CASSFSGENGYTF. As DNA, the CDR3 is TGTGCCAGCAGCTTTTCAGGGGAAAATGGCTACACCTTC. This chain connects TRBV7-9 to TRBJ1-2, with a weak D call TRBD1 (6 bases). The germline V and J ends were trimmed by 3 bases and 6 bases, with 11 bases remaining between them. The CDR3 covers 13 residues. Germline V gene lookup returns CDR1 SEHNR and CDR2 FQNEAQ (reference sequence).

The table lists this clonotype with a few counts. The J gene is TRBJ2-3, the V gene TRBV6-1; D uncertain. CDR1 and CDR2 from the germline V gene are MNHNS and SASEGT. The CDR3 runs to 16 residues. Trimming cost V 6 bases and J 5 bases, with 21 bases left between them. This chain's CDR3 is CASSRGSPVAQDTQYF. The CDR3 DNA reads TGTGCCAGCAGCCGAGGTAGCCCTGTTGCACAAGATACGCAGTATTTT.

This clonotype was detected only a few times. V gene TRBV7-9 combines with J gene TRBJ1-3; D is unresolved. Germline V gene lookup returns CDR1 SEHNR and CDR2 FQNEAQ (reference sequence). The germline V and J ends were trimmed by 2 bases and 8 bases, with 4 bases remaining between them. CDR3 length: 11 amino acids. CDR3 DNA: TGTGCCAGCAGCTTATTTGACACCATATATTTT. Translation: CASSLFDTIYF.

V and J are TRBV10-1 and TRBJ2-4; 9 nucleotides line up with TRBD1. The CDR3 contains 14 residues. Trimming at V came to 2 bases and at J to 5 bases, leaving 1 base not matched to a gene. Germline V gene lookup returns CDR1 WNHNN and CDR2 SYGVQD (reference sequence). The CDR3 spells CASSETGGQNIQYF. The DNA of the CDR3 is TGCGCCAGCAGTGAGACAGGGGGCCAAAACATTCAGTACTTC.

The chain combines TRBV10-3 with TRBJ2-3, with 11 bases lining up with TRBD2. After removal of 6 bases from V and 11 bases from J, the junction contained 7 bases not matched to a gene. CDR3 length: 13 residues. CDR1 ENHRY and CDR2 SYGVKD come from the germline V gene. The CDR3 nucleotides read TGTGCCATCAGAGCTACTAGCGGGGGTCTGCAGTATTTT. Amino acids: CAIRATSGGLQYF.

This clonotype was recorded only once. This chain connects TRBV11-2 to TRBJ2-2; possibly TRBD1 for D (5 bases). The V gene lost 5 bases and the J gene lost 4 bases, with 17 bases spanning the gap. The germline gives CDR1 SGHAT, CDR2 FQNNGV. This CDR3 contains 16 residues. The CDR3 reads CASSPNSGRATGELFF. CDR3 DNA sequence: TGTGCCAGCAGCCCAAACTCGGGCAGGGCCACCGGGGAGCTGTTTTTT.

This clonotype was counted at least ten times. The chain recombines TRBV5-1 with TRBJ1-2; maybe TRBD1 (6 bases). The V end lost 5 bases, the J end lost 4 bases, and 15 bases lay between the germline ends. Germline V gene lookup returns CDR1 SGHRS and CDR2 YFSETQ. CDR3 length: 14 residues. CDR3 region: CASRSPGVGYGYTF. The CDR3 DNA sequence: TGCGCCAGCAGATCTCCAGGGGTGGGCTATGGCTACACCTTC.

The CDR3 sequence is CASSGGQGANNEQFF. CDR3 DNA sequence: TGTGCCAGCAGCGGCGGACAGGGGGCCAACAATGAGCAGTTCTTC. The chain uses TRBV5-6 and TRBJ2-1; 11 bases match TRBD1. After removal of 4 bases from V and 5 bases from J, the junction contained 5 bases not matched to a gene. The germline V gene has CDR1 SGHDT and CDR2 YYEEEE. This CDR3 spans 15 amino acids.

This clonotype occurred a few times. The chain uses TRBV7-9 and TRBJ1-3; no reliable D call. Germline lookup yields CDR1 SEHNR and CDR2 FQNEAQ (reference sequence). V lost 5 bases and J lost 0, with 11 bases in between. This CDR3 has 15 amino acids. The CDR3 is CASSHGRFSGNTIYF. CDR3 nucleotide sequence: TGTGCCAGCAGCCATGGACGGTTCTCTGGAAACACCATATATTTT.